This TCR beta chain was sequenced during a study of blood T cell repertoires in COVID-19. The germline CDR1 and CDR2 sequences are MNHEY and SVGAGI. There are 13 residues in the CDR3. The V end was cut by 6 bases, the J end by 9 bases, with 17 bases between. TCRdb's table, derived via immunoSEQ multiplex PCR, lists solely in-frame clones and lacks some. Of around 65,000 clones in the sample, about 81% are singletons; the top ten hold roughly 14%. The sample was peripheral blood. The receptor was derived from an elderly man with acute or convalescent COVID-19. This chain links TRBV6-5 with TRBJ1-1; D is possibly TRBD1 (5 bases). The CDR3 coding sequence is TGTGCCAGCAGCCAGACACGGGGGGAGAAAGCTTTCTTT. It is translated as CASSQTRGEKAFF.